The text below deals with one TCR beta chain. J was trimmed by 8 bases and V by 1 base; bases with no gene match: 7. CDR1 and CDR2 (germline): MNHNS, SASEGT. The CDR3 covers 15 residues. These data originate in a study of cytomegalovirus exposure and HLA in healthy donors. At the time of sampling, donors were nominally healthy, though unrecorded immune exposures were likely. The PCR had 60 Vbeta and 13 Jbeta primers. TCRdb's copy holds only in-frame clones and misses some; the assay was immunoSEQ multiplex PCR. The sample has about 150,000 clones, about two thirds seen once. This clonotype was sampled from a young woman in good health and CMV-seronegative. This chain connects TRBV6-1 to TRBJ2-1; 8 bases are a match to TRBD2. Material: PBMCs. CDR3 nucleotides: TGTGCCAGCAGTGAAGTGGGTGTCGGGAGGGATGAGCAGTTCTTC. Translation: CASSEVGVGRDEQFF.